The rows below give T cell receptor beta chains drawn from one sample of a study of neurological immune-mediated disorders. MiXCR was run by TCRdb on the 5' RACE reads, yielding one entry per CDR3 protein. The table includes roughly 76,000 distinct CDR3 sequences, 3% to 4% detected once. The sequencing sample was made of PBMCs. These receptors were collected from a woman aged 50 to 65 with multiple sclerosis. CDR3s include the opening cysteine and the closing phenylalanine or tryptophan. A D gene is named only where the DNA matches it firmly. Clone size reads once, few, many, or a class if the clone is expanded.

.	TRBJ1-2	TRBV7-9	many	11	CASSLAGGYTF	TGTGCCAGCAGCTTAGCGGGGGGCTACACCTTC
TRBD2	TRBJ2-2	TRBV29-1	once	16	CSVGEVGGFNTGELFF	TGCAGCGTGGGGGAGGTGGGAGGGTTCAACACCGGGGAGCTGTTTTTT
.	TRBJ2-3	TRBV20-1	many	14	CSASANWDLNTQYF	TGCAGTGCCAGTGCTAATTGGGACCTCAATACGCAGTATTTT
TRBD1	TRBJ2-4	TRBV6-2/TRBV6-3	many	15	CASSYPPTGQDIQYF	TGTGCCAGCAGTTACCCTCCGACAGGGCAGGACATTCAGTACTTC
.	TRBJ2-3	TRBV7-2	few	12	CDSSMSTDTQYF	TGTGACAGCAGCATGAGCACAGATACGCAGTATTTT
.	TRBJ1-2	TRBV7-8	many	16	CASSPTRNSQSYGYTF	TGTGCCAGCAGCCCCACCCGGAACAGCCAGTCCTATGGCTACACCTTC
TRBD2	TRBJ2-5	TRBV20-1	many	15	CSASQLAGAWETQYF	TGCAGTGCTAGCCAACTAGCGGGAGCATGGGAGACCCAGTACTTC
.	TRBJ2-4	TRBV20-1	many	15	CSAREGSRGGNIQYF	TGCAGTGCAAGGGAGGGTAGCAGGGGGGGAAACATTCAGTACTTC
TRBD1	TRBJ1-2	TRBV20-1	many	15	CSASGAGTGSEGYTF	TGCAGTGCTAGTGGGGCGGGGACAGGGTCTGAAGGCTACACCTTC
.	TRBJ2-2	TRBV12-3/TRBV12-4	many	14	CASSLSAGIGELFF	TGTGCCAGCAGTTTGTCGGCTGGCATCGGGGAGCTGTTTTTT
.	TRBJ1-6	TRBV12-2	few	14	CASRLPPGDSPLHF	TGTGCAAGTCGCTTACCCCCGGGAGATTCACCCCTCCACTTT
.	TRBJ2-7	TRBV28	many	16	CASSLLGQVGLYEQYF	TGTGCCAGCAGCCTCCTCGGACAGGTGGGACTCTACGAGCAGTACTTC
.	TRBJ2-7	TRBV5-1	many	14	CASSPGWESYEQYF	TGCGCCAGCAGCCCCGGGTGGGAGAGCTACGAGCAGTACTTC
.	TRBJ2-3	TRBV5-1	many	14	CASSLEASSDTQYF	TGCGCCAGCAGCTTGGAGGCTAGCTCAGATACGCAGTATTTT
TRBD2	TRBJ2-3	TRBV6-1	many	16	CASSGLTSVGTDTQYF	TGTGCCAGCAGTGGGTTAACTAGCGTCGGCACAGATACGCAGTATTTT
TRBD1	TRBJ1-5	TRBV28	many	14	CASSLWTGNQPQHF	TGTGCCAGCAGTTTATGGACAGGGAATCAGCCCCAGCATTTT
.	TRBJ1-3	TRBV6-5	many	16	CASSYSRGHGGNTIYF	TGTGCCAGCAGTTACAGTAGGGGCCATGGAGGAAACACCATATATTTT
TRBD1	TRBJ1-4	TRBV7-2	many	14	CASSLDRTGEKLFF	TGTGCCAGCAGCTTGGACAGGACGGGTGAAAAACTGTTTTTT